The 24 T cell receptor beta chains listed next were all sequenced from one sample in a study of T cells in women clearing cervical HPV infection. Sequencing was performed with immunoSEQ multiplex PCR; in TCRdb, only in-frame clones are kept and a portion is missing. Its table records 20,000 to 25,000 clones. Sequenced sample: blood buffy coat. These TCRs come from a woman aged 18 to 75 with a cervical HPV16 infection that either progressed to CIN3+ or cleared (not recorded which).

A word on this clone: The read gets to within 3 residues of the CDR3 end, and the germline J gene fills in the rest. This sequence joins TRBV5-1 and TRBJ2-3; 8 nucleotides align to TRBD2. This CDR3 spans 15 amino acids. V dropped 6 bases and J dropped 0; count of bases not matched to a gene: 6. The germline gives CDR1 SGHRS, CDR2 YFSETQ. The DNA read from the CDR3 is TGCGCCAGCACCCCCGGGACTAGTAGCACAGATACG. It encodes CASTPGTSSTDT. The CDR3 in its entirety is CASTPGTSSTDTQYF.

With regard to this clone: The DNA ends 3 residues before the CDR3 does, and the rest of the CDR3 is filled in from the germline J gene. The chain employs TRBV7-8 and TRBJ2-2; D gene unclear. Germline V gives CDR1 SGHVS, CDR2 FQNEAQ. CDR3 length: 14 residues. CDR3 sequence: CASSPPSYNSPLFF. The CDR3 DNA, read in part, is TGTGCCAGCAGCCCCCCCTCCTATAATTCACCG.

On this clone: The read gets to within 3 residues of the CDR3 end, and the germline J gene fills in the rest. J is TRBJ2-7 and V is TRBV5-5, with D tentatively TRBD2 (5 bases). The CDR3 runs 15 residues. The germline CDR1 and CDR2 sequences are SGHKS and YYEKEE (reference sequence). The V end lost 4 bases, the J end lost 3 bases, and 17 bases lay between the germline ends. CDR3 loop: CASSPAGWSGYEQYF. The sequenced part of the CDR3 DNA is TGTGCCAGCAGCCCCGCCGGTTGGAGCGGCTACGAG.

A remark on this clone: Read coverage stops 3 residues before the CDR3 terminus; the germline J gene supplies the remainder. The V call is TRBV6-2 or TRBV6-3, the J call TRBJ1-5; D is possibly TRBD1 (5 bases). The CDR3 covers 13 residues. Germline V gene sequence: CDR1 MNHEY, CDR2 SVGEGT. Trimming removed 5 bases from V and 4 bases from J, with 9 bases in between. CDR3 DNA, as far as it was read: TGTGCCAGCAGTCTGACAGAGAATCAGCCC. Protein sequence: CASSLTENQP. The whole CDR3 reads CASSLTENQPQHF.

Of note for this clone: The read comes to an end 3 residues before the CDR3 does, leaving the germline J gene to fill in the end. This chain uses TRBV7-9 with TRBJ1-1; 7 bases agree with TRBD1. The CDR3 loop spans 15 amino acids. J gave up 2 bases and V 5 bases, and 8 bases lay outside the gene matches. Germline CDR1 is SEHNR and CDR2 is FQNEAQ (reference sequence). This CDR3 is CASSTTQGSNTEAFF. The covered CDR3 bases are TGTGCCAGCAGCACGACACAGGGGTCAAACACTGAA.

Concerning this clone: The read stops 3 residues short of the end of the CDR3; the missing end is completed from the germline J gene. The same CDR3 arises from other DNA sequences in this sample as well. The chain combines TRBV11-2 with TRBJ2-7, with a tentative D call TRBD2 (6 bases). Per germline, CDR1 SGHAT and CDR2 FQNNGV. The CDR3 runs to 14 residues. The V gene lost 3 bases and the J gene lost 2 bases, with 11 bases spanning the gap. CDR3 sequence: CASSLGGPPYEQYF. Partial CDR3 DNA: TGTGCCAGCAGCTTGGGGGGACCTCCCTACGAG.

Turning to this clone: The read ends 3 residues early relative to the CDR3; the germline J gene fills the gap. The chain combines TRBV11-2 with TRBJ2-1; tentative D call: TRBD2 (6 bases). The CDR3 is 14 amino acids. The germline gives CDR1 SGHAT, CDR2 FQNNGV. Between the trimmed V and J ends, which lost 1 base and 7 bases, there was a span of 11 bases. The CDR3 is CASSLATGLNEQFF. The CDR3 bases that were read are TGTGCCAGCAGCTTAGCTACGGGACTTAATGAG.

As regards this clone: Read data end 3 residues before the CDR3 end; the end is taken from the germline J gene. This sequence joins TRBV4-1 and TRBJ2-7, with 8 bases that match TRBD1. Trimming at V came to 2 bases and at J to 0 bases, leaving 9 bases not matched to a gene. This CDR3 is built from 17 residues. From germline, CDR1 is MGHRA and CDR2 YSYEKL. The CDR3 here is CASSQTSGTGSSYEQYF. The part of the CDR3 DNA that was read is TGCGCCAGCAGCCAAACCTCCGGGACAGGAAGCTCCTACGAG.

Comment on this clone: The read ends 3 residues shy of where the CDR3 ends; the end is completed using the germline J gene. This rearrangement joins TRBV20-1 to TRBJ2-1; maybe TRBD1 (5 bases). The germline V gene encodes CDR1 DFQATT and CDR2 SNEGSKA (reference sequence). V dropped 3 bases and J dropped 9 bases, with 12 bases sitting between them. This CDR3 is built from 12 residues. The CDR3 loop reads CSASQGAREQFF. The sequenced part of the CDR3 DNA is TGCAGTGCTAGCCAAGGGGCGCGTGAG.

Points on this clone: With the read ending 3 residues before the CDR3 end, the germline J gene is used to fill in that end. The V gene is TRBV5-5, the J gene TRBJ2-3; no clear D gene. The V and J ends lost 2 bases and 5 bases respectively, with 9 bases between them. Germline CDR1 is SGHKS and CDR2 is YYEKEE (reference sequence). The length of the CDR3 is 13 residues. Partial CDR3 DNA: TGTGCCAGCAGCTTTTGGCCCGAAGATACG. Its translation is CASSFWPEDT. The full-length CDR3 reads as CASSFWPEDTQYF. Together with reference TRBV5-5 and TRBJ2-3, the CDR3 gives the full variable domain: DAGVTQSPTHLIKTRGQQVTLRCSPISGHKSVSWYQQVLGQGPQFIFQYYEKEERGRGNFPDRFSARQFPNYSSELNVNALLLGDSALYLCASSFWPEDTQYFGPGTRLTVL.

CDR3 DNA (partial): TGTGCCAGCACAAGACAGGCTTCGGGATCACCC. This codes for CASTRQASGSP. The whole CDR3 reads CASTRQASGSPLHF. The rearrangement joins TRBV2 to TRBJ1-6; tentatively, D is TRBD1 (6 bases). The sequence runs out 3 residues before the end of the CDR3; the remainder is reconstructed from the germline J gene. Trimming took 7 bases from V and 10 from J, leaving 17 bases between them. Germline CDR1 reads SNHLY; CDR2 reads FYNNEI. This CDR3 has 14 residues.

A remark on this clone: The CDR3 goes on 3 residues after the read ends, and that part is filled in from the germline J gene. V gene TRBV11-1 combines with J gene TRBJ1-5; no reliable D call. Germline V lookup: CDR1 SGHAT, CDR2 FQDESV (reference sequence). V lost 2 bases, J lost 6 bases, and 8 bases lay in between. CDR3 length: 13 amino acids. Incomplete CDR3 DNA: TGTGCCAGCAGCTTATCCGAGCGTCAGCCC. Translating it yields CASSLSERQP. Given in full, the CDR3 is CASSLSERQPQHF.

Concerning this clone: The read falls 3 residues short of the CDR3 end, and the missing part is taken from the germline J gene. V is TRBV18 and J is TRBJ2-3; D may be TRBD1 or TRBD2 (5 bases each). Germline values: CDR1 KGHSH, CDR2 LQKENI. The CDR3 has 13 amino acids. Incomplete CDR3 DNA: TGTGCCAGCTCACCACGTAGCAGGGAGACG. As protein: CASSPRSRET. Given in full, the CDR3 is CASSPRSRETQYF.

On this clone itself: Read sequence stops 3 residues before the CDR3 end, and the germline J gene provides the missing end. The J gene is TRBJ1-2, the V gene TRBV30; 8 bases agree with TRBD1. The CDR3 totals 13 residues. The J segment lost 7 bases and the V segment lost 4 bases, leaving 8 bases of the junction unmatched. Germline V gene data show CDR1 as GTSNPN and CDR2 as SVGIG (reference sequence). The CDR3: CAWNRGGVVGYTF. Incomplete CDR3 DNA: TGTGCCTGGAACAGGGGGGGCGTGGTTGGC.

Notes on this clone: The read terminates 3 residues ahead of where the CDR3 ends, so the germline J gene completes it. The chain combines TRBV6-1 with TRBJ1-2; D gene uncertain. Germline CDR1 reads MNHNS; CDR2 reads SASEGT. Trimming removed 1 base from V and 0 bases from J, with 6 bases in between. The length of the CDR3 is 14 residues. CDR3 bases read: TGTGCCAGCAGTGAAGGGGCAGCTAACTATGGC. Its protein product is CASSEGAANYG. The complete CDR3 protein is CASSEGAANYGYTF.

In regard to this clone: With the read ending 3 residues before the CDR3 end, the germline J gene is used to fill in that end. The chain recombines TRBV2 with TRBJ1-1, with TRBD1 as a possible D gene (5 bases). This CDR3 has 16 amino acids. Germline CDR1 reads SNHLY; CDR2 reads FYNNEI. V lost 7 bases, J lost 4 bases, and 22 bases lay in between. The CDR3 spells CASNEEGFWGGTEAFF. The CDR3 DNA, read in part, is TGTGCCAGCAACGAAGAGGGGTTTTGGGGAGGCACTGAA.

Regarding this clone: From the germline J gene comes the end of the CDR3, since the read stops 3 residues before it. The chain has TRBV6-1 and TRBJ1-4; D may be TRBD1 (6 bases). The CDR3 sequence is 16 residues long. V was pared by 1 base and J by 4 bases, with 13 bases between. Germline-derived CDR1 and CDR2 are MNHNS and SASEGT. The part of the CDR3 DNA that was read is TGTGCCAGCAGTGAAGGGTGGGGGCAGGGTAATGAAAAA. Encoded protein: CASSEGWGQGNEK. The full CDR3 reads CASSEGWGQGNEKLFF.

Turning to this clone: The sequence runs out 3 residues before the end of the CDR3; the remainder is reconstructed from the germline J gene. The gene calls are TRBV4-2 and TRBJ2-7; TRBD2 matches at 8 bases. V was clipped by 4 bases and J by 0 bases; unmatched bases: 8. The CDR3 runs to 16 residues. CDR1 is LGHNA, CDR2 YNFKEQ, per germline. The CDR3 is CASSPSERGPSYEQYF. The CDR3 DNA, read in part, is TGTGCCAGCAGCCCCTCGGAGCGGGGGCCCTCCTACGAG.

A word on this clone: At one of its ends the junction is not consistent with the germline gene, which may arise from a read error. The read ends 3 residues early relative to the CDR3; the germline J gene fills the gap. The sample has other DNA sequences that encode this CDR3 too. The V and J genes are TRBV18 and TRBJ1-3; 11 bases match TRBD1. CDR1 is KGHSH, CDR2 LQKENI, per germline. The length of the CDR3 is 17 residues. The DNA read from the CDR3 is TGTGCCAGCTCACCCACCCGGACAGGGGGCGTAGGAAACACA. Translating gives CASSPTRTGGVGNT. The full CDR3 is CASSPTRTGGVGNTIYF.

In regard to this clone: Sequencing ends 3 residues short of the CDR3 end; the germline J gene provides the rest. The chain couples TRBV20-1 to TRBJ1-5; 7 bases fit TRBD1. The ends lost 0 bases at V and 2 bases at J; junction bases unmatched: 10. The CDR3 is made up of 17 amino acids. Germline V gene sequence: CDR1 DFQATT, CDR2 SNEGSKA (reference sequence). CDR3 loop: CSARDHRQGEGNQPQHF. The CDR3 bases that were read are TGCAGTGCTAGAGATCACCGACAGGGCGAGGGCAATCAGCCC.

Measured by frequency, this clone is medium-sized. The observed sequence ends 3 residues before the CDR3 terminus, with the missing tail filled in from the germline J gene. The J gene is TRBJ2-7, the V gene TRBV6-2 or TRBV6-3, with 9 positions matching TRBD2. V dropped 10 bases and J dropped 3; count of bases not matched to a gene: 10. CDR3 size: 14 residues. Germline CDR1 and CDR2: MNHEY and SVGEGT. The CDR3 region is CATSSGTSIYEQYF. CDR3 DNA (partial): TGTGCCACCAGCAGCGGGACTAGCATCTACGAG.

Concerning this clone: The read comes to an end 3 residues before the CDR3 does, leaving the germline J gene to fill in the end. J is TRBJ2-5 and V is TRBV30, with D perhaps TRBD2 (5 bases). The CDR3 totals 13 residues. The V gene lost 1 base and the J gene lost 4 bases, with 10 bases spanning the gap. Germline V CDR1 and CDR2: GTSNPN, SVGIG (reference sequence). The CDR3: CAWSARGRETQYF. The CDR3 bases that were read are TGTGCCTGGAGTGCTCGGGGTAGAGAGACC.

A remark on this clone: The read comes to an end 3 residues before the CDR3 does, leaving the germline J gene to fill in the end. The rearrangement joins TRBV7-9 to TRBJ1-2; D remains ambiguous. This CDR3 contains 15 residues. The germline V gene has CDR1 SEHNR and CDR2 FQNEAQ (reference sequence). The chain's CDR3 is CASSLTAESSYDYTF. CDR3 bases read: TGTGCCAGCAGCTTAACGGCGGAGAGCTCCTACGAC.

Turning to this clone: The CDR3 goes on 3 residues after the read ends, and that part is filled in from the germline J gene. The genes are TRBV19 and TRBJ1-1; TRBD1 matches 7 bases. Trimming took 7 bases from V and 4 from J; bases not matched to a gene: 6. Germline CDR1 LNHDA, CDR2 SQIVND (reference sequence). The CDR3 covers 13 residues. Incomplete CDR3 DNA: TGTGCCAGTATCTGGTCAGGGGGCACTGAA. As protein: CASIWSGGTE. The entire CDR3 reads CASIWSGGTEAFF.